Below, 32 T cell receptor beta chains from the same sample are listed, as sequenced in a study of OX40 agonist ivuxolimab in advanced cancers. Assay used: immunoSEQ multiplex PCR; TCRdb lists only in-frame clones, some missing. The sample gives approximately 77,000 clones, roughly nine tenths of which show up once; 13% to 15% is in the top ten. The input for sequencing was CD4+ or CD8+ T cells sorted from blood, taken in a trial of the OX40 agonist ivuxolimab. The receptor set was obtained from an adult with an advanced solid tumor such as melanoma, head and neck, liver or kidney cancer.

V and J are TRBV10-3 and TRBJ2-2, with TRBD2 identical over 10 bases. Per germline, CDR1 ENHRY and CDR2 SYGVKD. The CDR3 has 17 amino acids. Trimming cost V 1 base and J 1 base; bases outside gene matches: 3. The CDR3 nucleotides read TGTGCCATCAGTGAGTGGACTAGCGGACGGAACACCGGGGAGCTGTTTTTT. It is translated as CAISEWTSGRNTGELFF.

The V call is TRBV10-2, the J call TRBJ2-1, with D maybe TRBD1 (7 bases). The length of the CDR3 is 15 residues. With 3 bases removed from V and 4 bases from J, the gap between germline ends came to 13 bases. Germline assignment: CDR1 WSHSY and CDR2 SAAADI. The CDR3 loop is CASSEGGGVYNEQFF. CDR3 DNA sequence: TGCGCCAGCAGTGAAGGAGGGGGCGTTTACAATGAGCAGTTCTTC.

J is TRBJ1-5 and V is TRBV6-4; no definite D call. The CDR3 extends over 14 amino acids. The V end lost 2 bases, the J end lost 9 bases, and 14 bases lay between the germline ends. Per the germline V gene, CDR1 is MRHNA and CDR2 is SNTAGT. CDR3 bases: TGTGCCAGCAGTGACCAGGCAGAAAAGGGGCCCCAGCATTTT. Its translation: CASSDQAEKGPQHF.

The chain carries TRBV28 and TRBJ1-2; no definite D call. CDR1 and CDR2 (germline): MDHEN, SYDVKM. The V end lost 5 bases, the J end lost 2 bases, and 9 bases lay between the germline ends. The CDR3 extends over 13 amino acids. In DNA form, the CDR3 reads TGTGCCAGCAGTACGGGATTCAACTATGGCTACACCTTC. It is translated as CASSTGFNYGYTF.

The CDR3 loop is CATSRDFDTIYF. The CDR3 nucleotides are TGTGCCACCAGCAGAGATTTCGACACCATATATTTT. This rearrangement joins TRBV15 to TRBJ1-3, with D hard to call. The germline V gene has CDR1 LNHNV and CDR2 YYDKDF (reference sequence). Between the trimmed V and J ends, which lost 0 bases and 8 bases, there was a span of 5 bases. The CDR3 runs 12 residues.

The chain recombines TRBV19 with TRBJ2-7; 8 bases fit TRBD1. Germline loops: CDR1 LNHDA, CDR2 SQIVND (reference sequence). The CDR3 is 15 residues long. The J segment lost 3 bases and the V segment lost 3 bases, leaving 7 bases of the junction unmatched. The CDR3, as DNA: TGTGCCAGTAGTATGGAAACAGGGGGGAACTACGAGCAGTACTTC. Amino acid sequence: CASSMETGGNYEQYF.

The V gene is TRBV27, the J gene TRBJ2-1; TRBD1 matches 9 bases. J gave up 6 bases and V 8 bases, and 11 bases lay outside the gene matches. CDR3 size: 15 residues. CDR1 and CDR2 from the germline V gene are MNHEY and SMNVEV (reference sequence). CDR3 sequence: CASGTRGTGPNEQFF. The CDR3, as DNA: TGTGCCAGCGGAACCCGCGGGACAGGGCCCAATGAGCAGTTCTTC.

With respect to this clone: This clone may be a read error of a much larger clone one base away. Other DNA sequences in this specimen translate into the identical CDR3. The V call is TRBV6-5, the J call TRBJ2-7; D is uncertain. Germline V gives CDR1 MNHEY, CDR2 SVGAGI. The CDR3 is made up of 10 amino acids. Trimming left V 8 bases short and J 4 bases short, with 6 bases between. CDR3 sequence reads: CASGVYEQYF. The CDR3 DNA reads TGTGCCAGCGGGGTGTACGAGCAGTACTTC.

The rearrangement joins TRBV4-3 to TRBJ2-7; no firm D call. The germline gives CDR1 LGHNA, CDR2 YSLEER. The CDR3 has 15 amino acids. Trimming removed 0 bases at V and 6 bases at J, with 15 bases between. The CDR3 nucleotides are TGCGCCAGCAGCCAAGATGGTGCCAGTACTCGCGAGCAGTACTTC. Translated: CASSQDGASTREQYF.

V usage is TRBV4-2 and J usage is TRBJ2-1, with unresolved D. Trimming shortened V by 0 bases and J by 5 bases, and 5 bases separated the two germline ends. The germline CDR1 and CDR2 sequences are LGHNA and YNFKEQ. The CDR3 has 13 amino acids. The CDR3 here is CASSQEIHNEQFF. In nucleotides, the CDR3 is TGTGCCAGCAGCCAAGAAATACACAATGAGCAGTTCTTC.

The genes are TRBV13 and TRBJ2-2; D is ambiguous. V shed 7 bases and J shed 2 bases, with 11 bases lying between them. The germline CDR1 and CDR2 sequences are PRHDT and FYEKMQ (reference sequence). The CDR3 is made up of 14 amino acids. CDR3 sequence reads: CASTDEQNTGELFF. The CDR3 DNA is TGTGCCAGCACCGACGAACAAAACACCGGGGAGCTGTTTTTT.

The chain is built from TRBV4-2 and TRBJ1-4; weak D call: TRBD1 (5 bases). This CDR3 spans 15 amino acids. Germline-derived CDR1 and CDR2 are LGHNA and YNFKEQ. V lost 0 bases to trimming and J lost 3 bases, with 8 bases between them. CDR3 sequence reads: CASSQDAGPNEKLFF. The DNA of the CDR3 is TGTGCCAGCAGCCAAGATGCGGGGCCTAATGAAAAACTGTTTTTT.

The chain couples TRBV6-4 to TRBJ2-1; no firm D call. Germline CDR1 and CDR2: MRHNA and SNTAGT. This CDR3 comprises 15 residues. Between the trimmed V and J ends, which lost 6 bases and 0 bases, there was a span of 12 bases. CDR3: CASSSHVSSYNEQFF. The CDR3 DNA reads as TGTGCCAGCAGCTCACACGTGAGCTCCTACAATGAGCAGTTCTTC.

This rearrangement joins TRBV27 to TRBJ2-5, with D unclear. Germline loops: CDR1 MNHEY, CDR2 SMNVEV (reference sequence). V was shortened by 8 bases and J by 5 bases, with 15 bases between the two germline ends. The CDR3 length is 13 residues. The CDR3 region has the DNA TGTGCCAGCCGACCTTATGGTCGGGAGACCCAGTACTTC. Translating gives CASRPYGRETQYF.

The V call is TRBV7-2, the J call TRBJ2-2; D is uncertain. Germline CDR1 and CDR2: SGHTA and FQGNSA. The CDR3 extends over 13 amino acids. V was shortened by 4 bases and J by 4 bases, with 7 bases between the two germline ends. In DNA form, the CDR3 reads TGTGCCAGCAGCTCCGTAAGCACCGGGGAGCTGTTTTTT. The encoded protein is CASSSVSTGELFF. The whole variable domain, remainder taken from reference TRBV7-2 and TRBJ2-2, is GAGVSQSPSNKVTEKGKDVELRCDPISGHTALYWYRQSLGQGLEFLIYFQGNSAPDKSGLPSDRFSAERTGGSVSTLTIQRTQQEDSAVYLCASSSVSTGELFFGEGSRLTVL.

This rearrangement joins TRBV28 to TRBJ1-1; tentatively, D is TRBD1 (5 bases). Germline V gene lookup returns CDR1 MDHEN and CDR2 SYDVKM. The CDR3 totals 20 residues. Trimming took 4 bases from V and 3 from J, leaving 30 bases between them. The DNA for the CDR3 is TGTGCCAGCAGTTCGCCGGACCTTACAAGGGGTAGTGTGTCGGACACTGAAGCTTTCTTT. Its protein product is CASSSPDLTRGSVSDTEAFF.

This rearrangement joins TRBV4-3 to TRBJ2-7, with 8 bases lining up with TRBD1. V shed 3 bases and J 0 bases; nucleotides not matched to a gene: 4. The CDR3 totals 15 residues. CDR1 is LGHNA and CDR2 is YSLEER in the germline V gene. Here the CDR3 DNA reads TGCGCCAGCAGCCATCTACAGGGGGACTCCTACGAGCAGTACTTC. Translated, it gives CASSHLQGDSYEQYF.

To note about this clone: Different DNA sequences within this sample yield the same CDR3. This sequence joins TRBV4-2 and TRBJ2-7; the D gene could be TRBD1 or TRBD2 (5 bases each). Deletions cut 1 base from V and 7 bases from J, with 14 bases between. Germline-derived CDR1 and CDR2 are LGHNA and YNFKEQ. The CDR3 loop spans 14 amino acids. This chain's CDR3 is CASSQGAGTWEQYF. DNA for the CDR3: TGTGCCAGCAGCCAAGGGGCAGGGACCTGGGAGCAGTACTTC.

This clone was detected only a few times. This sequence joins TRBV18 and TRBJ1-4; the D is unclear. CDR3 length: 15 amino acids. Germline CDR1 and CDR2: KGHSH and LQKENI. Between the trimmed V and J ends, which lost 6 bases and 0 bases, there was a span of 11 bases. CDR3 loop: CASSAPTATNEKLFF. The CDR3 DNA reads TGTGCCAGCTCCGCCCCCACTGCAACTAATGAAAAACTGTTTTTT.

The chain recombines TRBV12-5 with TRBJ2-1; D is possibly TRBD1 (5 bases). The CDR3 sequence is 15 residues long. Trimming removed 3 bases from V and 2 bases from J, with 11 bases in between. In germline, CDR1 is LGHNT, CDR2 FRNRAP. CDR3 coding DNA: TGTGCTAGTGGTTTTGCCAGGGAAGCCTACAATGAGCAGTTCTTC. Its translation: CASGFAREAYNEQFF.

The chain has TRBV5-8 and TRBJ2-1, with 7 bases aligning to TRBD1. Germline V gene lookup returns CDR1 SGHTS and CDR2 YDEGEE. With 4 bases clipped from V and 4 bases from J, the junction kept 11 bases outside the gene matches. This CDR3 spans 16 amino acids. The CDR3 DNA is TGTGCCAGCAGCACGGGACAGTCTTTAACTTACAATGAGCAGTTCTTC. It specifies CASSTGQSLTYNEQFF.

V gene TRBV2 combines with J gene TRBJ2-3, with 10 bases lining up with TRBD2. Germline V gives CDR1 SNHLY, CDR2 FYNNEI. The CDR3 runs to 14 residues. J was trimmed by 7 bases and V by 8 bases; bases with no gene match: 9. As DNA, the CDR3 is TGTGCCAGCGCACCTAGCGGGAGTACTTATACGCAGTATTTT. Its translation: CASAPSGSTYTQYF.

J is TRBJ1-3 and V is TRBV28; 7 nucleotides line up with TRBD1. V dropped 3 bases and J dropped 2; count of bases not matched to a gene: 1. Looked up from germline, CDR1 is MDHEN and CDR2 is SYDVKM. This CDR3 region has 14 residues. This chain's CDR3 is CASSLGTAGNTIYF. As DNA, the CDR3 is TGTGCCAGCAGTTTGGGGACAGCTGGAAACACCATATATTTT.

The chain joins TRBV7-2 to TRBJ2-7, with TRBD2 matching over 10 bases. CDR1 and CDR2 from the germline V gene are SGHTA and FQGNSA. This CDR3 region has 17 residues. J lost 2 bases, V lost 1 base, and 8 bases had no gene match. The CDR3 loop is CASSLVGLAGEPYEQYF. The CDR3 nucleotides read TGTGCCAGCAGCTTAGTGGGGCTAGCGGGAGAACCCTACGAGCAGTACTTC.

The chain combines TRBV4-3 with TRBJ2-7; 10 nucleotides agree with TRBD2. V dropped 4 bases and J dropped 3; count of bases not matched to a gene: 9. Germline lookup yields CDR1 LGHNA and CDR2 YSLEER. The CDR3 contains 16 residues. The CDR3 DNA is TGCGCCAGCAGCCCGACCGGGACTAGCGCGAACTACGAGCAGTACTTC. Its translation is CASSPTGTSANYEQYF.

The chain uses TRBV4-1 and TRBJ2-1; a weak D match, TRBD2 (5 bases). V lost 2 bases and J lost 4, with 6 bases in between. The CDR3 consists of 13 residues. Germline lookup yields CDR1 MGHRA and CDR2 YSYEKL. CDR3 protein: CASSQRGYNEQFF. The CDR3 DNA reads as TGCGCCAGCAGCCAACGGGGTTACAATGAGCAGTTCTTC.

This chain uses TRBV28 with TRBJ1-2; unclear D gene. Germline V gene lookup returns CDR1 MDHEN and CDR2 SYDVKM. The CDR3 has 13 amino acids. The V and J ends lost 3 bases and 8 bases respectively, with 13 bases between them. CDR3 bases: TGTGCCAGCAGTTTTAGGGCAGGAGGAGGCTACACCTTC. Its protein product is CASSFRAGGGYTF.

The chain couples TRBV5-1 to TRBJ2-5; 9 bases match TRBD1. Unmatched junction bases numbered 12, after V lost 10 bases and J lost 2 bases. This CDR3 is built from 15 residues. Germline assignment: CDR1 SGHRS and CDR2 YFSETQ. The CDR3 bases are TGCGCCGGCCCCGGGACAGGGATCGGTCAAGAGACCCAGTACTTC. This gives the protein CAGPGTGIGQETQYF.

V is TRBV9 and J is TRBJ2-1, with a possible D match to TRBD1 (6 bases). The CDR3 is 15 amino acids. The germline gives CDR1 SGDLS, CDR2 YYNGEE. The V gene lost 4 bases and the J gene lost 5 bases, with 16 bases spanning the gap. The CDR3 loop reads CASSTRGGRHNEQFF. The CDR3 DNA sequence: TGTGCCAGCAGCACCCGAGGGGGTAGGCACAATGAGCAGTTCTTC.

The count of this clone is one. The genes are TRBV2 and TRBJ2-1; no reliable D call. The CDR3 is 11 residues long. The V gene's germline CDR1 is SNHLY and CDR2 FYNNEI. V was pared by 10 bases and J by 9 bases, with 13 bases between. The CDR3 loop is CATVYLREQFF. In nucleotides, the CDR3 is TGTGCCACCGTATACCTCCGTGAGCAGTTCTTC.

A note on this clone: Its ends do not fully match the called genes, so a read error is possible. The CDR3 spells CASSLGLAGGPEAF. CDR3 bases: TGTGCCAGCAGCCTAGGACTAGCGGGAGGGCCAGAGGCTTTT. V and J are TRBV9 and TRBJ2-3; 15 nucleotides line up with TRBD2. The CDR3 contains 14 residues. Looked up from germline, CDR1 is SGDLS and CDR2 is YYNGEE.

The rearrangement links TRBV27 to TRBJ2-1; D gene unclear. Per germline, CDR1 MNHEY and CDR2 SMNVEV (reference sequence). V gave up 6 bases and J gave up 4 bases, with 13 bases separating them. There are 14 residues in the CDR3. The CDR3 bases are TGTGCCAGCAGATTGATGGTTGGGTACAATGAGCAGTTCTTC. Encoded protein: CASRLMVGYNEQFF.